This TCR beta chain was recovered during a study of blood T cell repertoires in COVID-19. About the research overall: Samples taken during acute and convalescent COVID-19 were collected in the United States, Italy and Spain. PBMCs, B-cell-depleted T cells, or T cells provided the cDNA or gDNA that made up the material.

As processed by the authors: Amplification of reference gene primers was used by the study to estimate nucleated cell counts. The data were produced by immunoSEQ multiplex PCR, yet TCRdb's version contains in-frame clones alone and is incomplete. That table is the source of V, J and clone size, and D and trimming were worked out from the DNA. This table holds 90,000 to 100,000 clones, roughly 84% found once. The V and J ends lost 10 bases and 4 bases respectively, with 14 bases between them. CDR3 length equals 13 residues. Germline CDR1 and CDR2: MNHEY and SVGAGI. This TCR was recovered from a man between 65 and 79 years old with active or convalescent COVID-19. The V and J genes are TRBV6-5 and TRBJ1-5; D is perhaps TRBD1 (5 bases). Sequencing was done on a sample of peripheral blood. The CDR3 is CATTDSPNQPQHF. Here the CDR3 DNA reads TGTGCCACCACCGACAGCCCTAATCAGCCCCAGCATTTT.